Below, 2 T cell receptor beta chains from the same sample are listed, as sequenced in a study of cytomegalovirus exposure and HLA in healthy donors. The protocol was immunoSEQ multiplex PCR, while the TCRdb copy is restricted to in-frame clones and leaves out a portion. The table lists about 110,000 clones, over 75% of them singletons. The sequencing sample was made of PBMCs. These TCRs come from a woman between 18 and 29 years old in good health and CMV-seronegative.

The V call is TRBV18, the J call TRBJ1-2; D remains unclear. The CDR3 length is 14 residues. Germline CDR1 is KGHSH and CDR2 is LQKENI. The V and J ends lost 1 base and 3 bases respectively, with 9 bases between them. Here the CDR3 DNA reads TGTGCCAGCTCACCACTCGAGGACTACTATGGCTACACCTTC. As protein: CASSPLEDYYGYTF.

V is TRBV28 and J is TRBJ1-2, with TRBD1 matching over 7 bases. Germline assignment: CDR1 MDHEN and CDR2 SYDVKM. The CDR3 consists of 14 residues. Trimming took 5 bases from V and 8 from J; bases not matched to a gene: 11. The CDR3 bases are TGTGCCAGCAGTATTAGCAGGGGGACGTGGGGCTACACCTTC. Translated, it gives CASSISRGTWGYTF.